Below, 17 T cell receptor beta chains from the same sample are listed, as sequenced in a study of identical twins. TCRdb processed the 5' RACE reads anew with MiXCR; each CDR3 protein has one entry. The sample consists of 200,000 to 300,000 distinct CDR3 sequences, about an eighth of them appearing once. The data were also submitted as part of a second study, on yellow fever vaccine responses in identical twins.

Sequencing was carried out using memory (CD45RO+) T cells sorted from blood. The receptors here all came from a woman aged 18-29 years in good health.

Only a few counts were recorded for this clonotype. The chain couples TRBV30 to TRBJ2-3; 7 bases match TRBD2. Germline CDR1 reads GTSNPN; CDR2 reads SVGIG (reference sequence). The CDR3 length is 12 residues. Trimming at V came to 5 bases and at J to 8 bases, leaving 7 bases not matched to a gene. CDR3 nucleotides: TGTGCCTGGGGGGGGGGTGAGGCTACGCAGTATTTT. This sequence encodes CAWGGGEATQYF.

The chain has TRBV3-1 and TRBJ2-1, with 12 bases fitting TRBD2. There are 16 residues in the CDR3. Germline values: CDR1 LGHDT, CDR2 YNNKEL (reference sequence). V gave up 4 bases and J gave up 6 bases; unmatched junction bases: 7. The CDR3 loop is CASSLARLAGANEQFF. CDR3 DNA: TGTGCCAGCAGCCTCGCCCGACTAGCGGGAGCCAATGAGCAGTTCTTC.

This chain connects TRBV12-3 or TRBV12-4 to TRBJ2-5; D not resolved. The V end was cut by 2 bases, the J end by 1 base, with 5 bases between. CDR3 length: 13 residues. CDR3 loop: CASSLWAQETQYF. The CDR3 nucleotides read TGTGCCAGCAGTTTATGGGCCCAAGAGACCCAGTACTTC.

This clonotype was counted only a few times. The chain is built from TRBV5-6 and TRBJ2-7; TRBD2 is a possible D gene (7 bases). V was trimmed by 0 bases and J by 8 bases, leaving 18 bases between them. The V gene's germline CDR1 is SGHDT and CDR2 YYEEEE. CDR3 size: 15 residues. The DNA for the CDR3 is TGTGCCAGCAGCTTGGCGCTAGCGGAGGGGGTGCAGCAGTACTTC. Residues: CASSLALAEGVQQYF.

The table lists this clonotype with many counts. The chain employs TRBV5-1 and TRBJ2-1, with TRBD2 identical over 9 bases. Unmatched junction bases numbered 6, after V lost 5 bases and J lost 6 bases. The CDR3 runs 14 residues. From germline, CDR1 is SGHRS and CDR2 YFSETQ. CDR3 nucleotides: TGCGCCAGCAGGGTAGCGGGAGATAGCAATGAGCAGTTCTTC. It specifies CASRVAGDSNEQFF.

This clonotype has only a few counts. The rearrangement joins TRBV5-1 to TRBJ2-5; D is possibly TRBD1 or TRBD2 (5 bases each). V lost 4 bases and J lost 0, with 10 bases in between. Germline values: CDR1 SGHRS, CDR2 YFSETQ. The CDR3 runs 14 residues. CDR3 protein: CASSLGDHQETQYF. The CDR3 coding sequence is TGCGCCAGCAGCCTGGGGGACCACCAAGAGACCCAGTACTTC.

The table lists this clonotype with a few counts. The chain has TRBV29-1 and TRBJ2-3; either TRBD1 or TRBD2 may fit D (5 bases each). Germline V gene data show CDR1 as SQVTM and CDR2 as ANQGSEA. V dropped 8 bases and J dropped 4 bases, with 19 bases sitting between them. The CDR3 contains 14 residues. The CDR3 loop is CSSTGRGGADTQYF. The CDR3 DNA reads as TGCAGCTCAACGGGGCGCGGCGGTGCAGATACGCAGTATTTT.

V and J are TRBV28 and TRBJ2-3; D is ambiguous. Germline V lookup: CDR1 MDHEN, CDR2 SYDVKM. V gave up 5 bases and J gave up 2 bases, with 17 bases separating them. The CDR3 has 16 residues. The DNA of the CDR3 is TGTGCCAGCAGTCCGCCCGGCCGTTTACTCACAGATACGCAGTATTTT. Amino acid sequence: CASSPPGRLLTDTQYF.

For the CDR3, the DNA is TGTGCCAGCAATCCGGCAGACCTCTACAATGAGCAGTTCTTC. Residues: CASNPADLYNEQFF. The chain uses TRBV28 and TRBJ2-1; D ambiguous. CDR1 and CDR2 from the germline V gene are MDHEN and SYDVKM. This CDR3 contains 14 residues. Trimming cost V 7 bases and J 3 bases, with 13 bases left between them.

This chain joins TRBV6-1 and TRBJ1-1; perhaps TRBD1 as D (5 bases). The ends were cut back, 11 bases at V and 1 base at J, with 14 bases in the middle. Germline CDR1 MNHNS, CDR2 SASEGT. There are 13 residues in the CDR3. CDR3 residues: CASRGIENTEAFF. The CDR3 DNA is TGTGCCTCACGGGGGATTGAGAACACTGAAGCTTTCTTT.

This clonotype was picked up a small number of times. The V gene is TRBV4-3, the J gene TRBJ2-3, with D possibly matching TRBD1 (6 bases). CDR1 and CDR2 (germline): LGHNA, YSLEER. V dropped 4 bases and J dropped 7 bases, with 24 bases sitting between them. The CDR3 is made up of 17 amino acids. CDR3 sequence reads: CASSREYRADRLNTQYF. The DNA of the CDR3 is TGCGCCAGCAGCCGCGAATACAGGGCTGACCGACTAAATACGCAGTATTTT.

This clonotype was seen at least ten times. This chain joins TRBV29-1 and TRBJ2-7; no firm D call. Germline CDR1 is SQVTM and CDR2 is ANQGSEA. The CDR3 extends over 13 amino acids. The V end was cut by 3 bases, the J end by 0 bases, with 9 bases between. The CDR3 protein is CSVDRPGSYEQYF. The DNA of the CDR3 is TGCAGCGTTGATCGTCCAGGCTCCTACGAGCAGTACTTC.

The chain uses TRBV19 and TRBJ2-1; 7 nucleotides line up with TRBD2. The V and J ends lost 1 base and 9 bases, in that order; junction bases with no gene match: 6. Germline V gene data show CDR1 as LNHDA and CDR2 as SQIVND (reference sequence). There are 14 residues in the CDR3. The CDR3 loop reads CASSIGGEGREQFF. The DNA of the CDR3 is TGTGCCAGTAGTATAGGCGGGGAGGGACGTGAGCAGTTCTTC.

This clonotype showed up many times. V and J are TRBV10-3 and TRBJ2-1; TRBD2 aligns across 9 bases. Germline-derived CDR1 and CDR2 are ENHRY and SYGVKD. The CDR3 consists of 17 residues. The V gene end was trimmed by 1 base and the J gene end by 4 bases; junction bases not matched to a gene: 8. The CDR3: CAISELTSGTIYNEQFF. In DNA form, the CDR3 reads TGTGCCATCAGTGAGTTGACTAGCGGAACGATATACAATGAGCAGTTCTTC.

This clonotype was detected ten times or more. The rearrangement links TRBV12-3 or TRBV12-4 to TRBJ1-1; TRBD1 aligns across 7 bases. V lost 6 bases and J lost 1; bases outside the gene matches: 8. The length of the CDR3 is 15 residues. The CDR3 region is CASRQNDRANTEAFF. The CDR3 DNA reads TGTGCCAGCAGGCAAAATGACAGGGCGAACACTGAAGCTTTCTTT.

J is TRBJ2-1 and V is TRBV20-1; 7 bases agree with TRBD2. Germline V CDR1 and CDR2: DFQATT, SNEGSKA (reference sequence). CDR3 size: 15 residues. The J segment lost 7 bases and the V segment lost 1 base, leaving 10 bases of the junction unmatched. Here the CDR3 reads CSARGSGVSRNEQFF. The CDR3 bases are TGCAGTGCTAGAGGGAGCGGGGTTTCCCGAAATGAGCAGTTCTTC.

This clonotype was detected a few times. The chain couples TRBV14 to TRBJ2-2; TRBD1 matches 7 bases. Per germline, CDR1 SGHDN and CDR2 FVKESK. The junction had 6 bases not matched to a gene; V was cut back by 4 bases and J by 4 bases. The CDR3 loop spans 15 amino acids. CDR3 nucleotides: TGTGCCAGCAGCCCTGGACAGGTTTTCACCGGGGAGCTGTTTTTT. Its translation: CASSPGQVFTGELFF.